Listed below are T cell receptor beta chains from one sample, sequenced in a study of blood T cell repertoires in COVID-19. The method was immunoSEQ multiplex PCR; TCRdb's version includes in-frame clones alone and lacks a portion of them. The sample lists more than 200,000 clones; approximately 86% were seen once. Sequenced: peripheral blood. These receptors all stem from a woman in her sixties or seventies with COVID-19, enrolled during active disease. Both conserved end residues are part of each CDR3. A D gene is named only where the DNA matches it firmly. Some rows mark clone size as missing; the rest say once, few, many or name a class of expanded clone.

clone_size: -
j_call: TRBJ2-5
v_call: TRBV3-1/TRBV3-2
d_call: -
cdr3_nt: TGTGCCAGCAGCCAAGATGGGGGAACAGGAGGGCAGACCCAGTACTTC
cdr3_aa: CASSQDGGTGGQTQYF

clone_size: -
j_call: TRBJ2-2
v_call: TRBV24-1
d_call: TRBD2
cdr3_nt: TGTGCCACCAGTGATACACTAGCGGGAGGGCTCGTGGGTTCCGGGGAGCTGTTTTTT
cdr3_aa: CATSDTLAGGLVGSGELFF

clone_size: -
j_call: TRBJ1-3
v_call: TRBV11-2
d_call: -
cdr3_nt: TGTGCCAGCAGCTTAGATGGAGTGAACACCATATATTTT
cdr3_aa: CASSLDGVNTIYF

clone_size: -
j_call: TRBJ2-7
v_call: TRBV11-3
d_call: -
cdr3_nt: TGTGCCAGCAGCTTAGGCGGCAGGGGAACGGTCGAGCAGTACTTC
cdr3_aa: CASSLGGRGTVEQYF

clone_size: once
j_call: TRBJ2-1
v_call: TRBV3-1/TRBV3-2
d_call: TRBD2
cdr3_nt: TGTGCCAGCAGCCAAGATTCGTGGGAGGGTTTACGAAATGAGCAGTTCTTC
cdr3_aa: CASSQDSWEGLRNEQFF

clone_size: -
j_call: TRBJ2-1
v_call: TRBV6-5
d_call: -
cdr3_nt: TGTGCCAGCGAGACTAAGCATGAGGGAAACAATGAGCAGTTCTTC
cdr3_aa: CASETKHEGNNEQFF

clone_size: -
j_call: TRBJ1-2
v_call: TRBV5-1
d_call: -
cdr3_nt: TGCGCCAGCAGCCCGGTCTCGGGGGGCCCTTATGGCTACACCTTC
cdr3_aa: CASSPVSGGPYGYTF

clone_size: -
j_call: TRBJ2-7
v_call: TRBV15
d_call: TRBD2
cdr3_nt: TGTGCCACCAGCAGAGATCGGACTAGCGGAACCTACGAGCAGTACTTC
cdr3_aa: CATSRDRTSGTYEQYF

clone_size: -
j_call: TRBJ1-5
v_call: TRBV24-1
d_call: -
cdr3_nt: TGTGCCACCCAAGAGGCAACCCGCAATCAGCCCCAGCATTTT
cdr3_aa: CATQEATRNQPQHF

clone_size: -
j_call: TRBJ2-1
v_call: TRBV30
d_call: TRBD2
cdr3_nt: TGTGCCTGGAGTGTATGGCTAGCGGGAACAACGAAGAATGAGCAGTTCTTC
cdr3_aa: CAWSVWLAGTTKNEQFF

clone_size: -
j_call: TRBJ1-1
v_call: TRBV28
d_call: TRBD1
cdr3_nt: TGTGCCAGCAGAAGAACAGGGGCGGGCACTGAAGCTTTCTTT
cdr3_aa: CASRRTGAGTEAFF

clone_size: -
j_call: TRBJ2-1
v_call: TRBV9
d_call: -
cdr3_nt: TGTGCCAGCAGCGTAGATCCACTCCTCCTCAATGAGCAGTTCTTC
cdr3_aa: CASSVDPLLLNEQFF

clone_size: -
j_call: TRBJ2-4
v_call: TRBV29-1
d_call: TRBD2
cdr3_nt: TGCAGCGTTGGGGAGGGGCACGCCAAAAACATTCAGTACTTC
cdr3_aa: CSVGEGHAKNIQYF

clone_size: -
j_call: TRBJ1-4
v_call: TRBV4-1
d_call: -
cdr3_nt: TGCGCCAGCAGCCAATTCAGGAATACAAATGAAAAACTGTTTTTT
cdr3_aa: CASSQFRNTNEKLFF

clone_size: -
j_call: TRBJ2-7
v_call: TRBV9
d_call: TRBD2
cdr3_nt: TGTGCCAGCGGCGGGGGGACTAGCGGATACGAGCAGTACTTC
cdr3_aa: CASGGGTSGYEQYF

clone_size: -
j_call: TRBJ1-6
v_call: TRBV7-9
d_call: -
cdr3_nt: TGTGCCAGCAGCAACAGGGATGTTGGGATTTCACCCCTCCACTTT
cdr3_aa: CASSNRDVGISPLHF

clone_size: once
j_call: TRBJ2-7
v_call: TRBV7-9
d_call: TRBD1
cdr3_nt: TGTGCCAGCGGATACGGGACAGTCTCCTACGAGCAGTACTTC
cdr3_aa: CASGYGTVSYEQYF

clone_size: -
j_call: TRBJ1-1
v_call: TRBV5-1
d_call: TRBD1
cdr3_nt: TGCGCCAGCAGCTTGGTGGGGGGACAGGGGAACACTGAAGCTTTCTTT
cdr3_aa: CASSLVGGQGNTEAFF

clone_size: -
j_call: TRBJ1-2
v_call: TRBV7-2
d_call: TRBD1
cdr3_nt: TGTGCCAGCAGCCCAGGGACAGGTGATGTTTATGGCTACACCTTC
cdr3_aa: CASSPGTGDVYGYTF

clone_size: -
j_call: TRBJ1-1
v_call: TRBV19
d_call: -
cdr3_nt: TGTGCCAGTAGTTACCTGGGGGGTTCGAACACTGAAGCTTTCTTT
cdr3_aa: CASSYLGGSNTEAFF

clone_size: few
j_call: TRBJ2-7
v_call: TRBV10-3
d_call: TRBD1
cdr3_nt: TGTGCCATCAGTGAACTTTCGGGACAGGCACCGCACCAGCAGTACTTC
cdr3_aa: CAISELSGQAPHQQYF

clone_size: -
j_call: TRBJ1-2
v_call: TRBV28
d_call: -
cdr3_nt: TGTGCCAGCAGGGACAGCAATTCTGATGGCTACACCTTC
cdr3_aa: CASRDSNSDGYTF

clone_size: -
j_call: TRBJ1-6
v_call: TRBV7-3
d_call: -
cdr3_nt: TGTGCCAGCAGCTTACAGCGGGGGGCTAATTCACCCCTCCACTTT
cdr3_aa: CASSLQRGANSPLHF

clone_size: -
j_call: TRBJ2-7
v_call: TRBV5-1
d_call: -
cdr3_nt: TGCGCCAGCAGCTTGGTGGGGGAGGCGCAATACGAGCAGTACTTC
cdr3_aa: CASSLVGEAQYEQYF

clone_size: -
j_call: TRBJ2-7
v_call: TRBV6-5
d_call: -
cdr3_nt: TGTGCCAGCAGTCTGAGGCCCCGGGAAGACTACGAGCAGTACTTC
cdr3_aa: CASSLRPREDYEQYF

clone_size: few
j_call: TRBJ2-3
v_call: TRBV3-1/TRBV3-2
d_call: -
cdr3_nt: TGTGCCAGCAGCCAGGGCAGGGCAGCAGATACGCAGTATTTT
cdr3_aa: CASSQGRAADTQYF

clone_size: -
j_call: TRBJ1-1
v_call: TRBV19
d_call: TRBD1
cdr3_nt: TGTGCCAGTAGTATAGGGACAGGGGGCTTGAACACTGAAGCTTTCTTT
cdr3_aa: CASSIGTGGLNTEAFF

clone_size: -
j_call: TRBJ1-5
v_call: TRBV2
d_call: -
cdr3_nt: TGTGCCAGCAGTGAATTGGGCGGCAGGGGCAATCAGCCCCAGCATTTT
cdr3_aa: CASSELGGRGNQPQHF

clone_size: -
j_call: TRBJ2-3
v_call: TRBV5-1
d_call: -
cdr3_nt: TGCGCCAGCAGCTTGTCGGGGTCACCAGATACGCAGTATTTT
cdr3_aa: CASSLSGSPDTQYF

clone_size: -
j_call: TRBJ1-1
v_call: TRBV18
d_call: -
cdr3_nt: TGTGCCAGCCATAGACCGGGACAGAACACTGAAGCTTTCTTT
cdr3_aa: CASHRPGQNTEAFF

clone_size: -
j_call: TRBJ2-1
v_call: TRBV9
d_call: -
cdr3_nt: TGTGCCAGCAGCCTTGGACTGGGCTACAATGAGCAGTTCTTC
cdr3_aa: CASSLGLGYNEQFF

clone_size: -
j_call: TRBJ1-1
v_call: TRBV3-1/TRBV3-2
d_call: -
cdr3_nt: TGTGCCAGTACGGGGGAAATGGTGACTGAAGCTTTCTTT
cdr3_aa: CASTGEMVTEAFF

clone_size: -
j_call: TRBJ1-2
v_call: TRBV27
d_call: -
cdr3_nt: TGTGCCAGCAGTTTATCCGGGACACCCGGCTACACCTTC
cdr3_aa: CASSLSGTPGYTF

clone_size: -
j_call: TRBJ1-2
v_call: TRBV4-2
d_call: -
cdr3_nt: TGTGCCAGCAGCGTTTCGGGGAACTATGGCTACACCTTC
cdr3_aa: CASSVSGNYGYTF

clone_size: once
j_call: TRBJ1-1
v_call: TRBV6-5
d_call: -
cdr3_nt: TGTGCCACGCCGAGGGCAAGTTTAGCTGAAGCTTTCTTT
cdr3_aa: CATPRASLAEAFF

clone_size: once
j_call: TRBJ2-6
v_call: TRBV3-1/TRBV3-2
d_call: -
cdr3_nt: TGTGCCAGCAGCCAACGAGGTAGTGGGGCCAACGTCCTGACTTTC
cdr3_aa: CASSQRGSGANVLTF

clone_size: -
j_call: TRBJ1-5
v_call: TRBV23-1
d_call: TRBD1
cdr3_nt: TGCGCCAGCAGTCAACCGACAGGGTTGTTCGAACAGCCCCAGCATTTT
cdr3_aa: CASSQPTGLFEQPQHF

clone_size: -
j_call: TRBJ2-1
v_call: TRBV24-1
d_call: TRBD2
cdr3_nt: TGTGCCACCAGTGACCCTGGGTCTAGCGGGAGCTATGAGCAGTTCTTC
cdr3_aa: CATSDPGSSGSYEQFF

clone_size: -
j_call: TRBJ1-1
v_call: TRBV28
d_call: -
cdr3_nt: TGTGCCAGCAGTTCCGATACAAGAGGGGGCACTGAAGCTTTCTTT
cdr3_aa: CASSSDTRGGTEAFF

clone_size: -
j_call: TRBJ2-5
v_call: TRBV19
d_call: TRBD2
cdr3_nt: TGTGCCAGTAGTCTTCTAGCGGGAGGATTTCAAGAGACCCAGTACTTC
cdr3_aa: CASSLLAGGFQETQYF

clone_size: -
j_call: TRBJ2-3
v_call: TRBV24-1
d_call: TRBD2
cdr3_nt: TGTGCCACCAGTGACCGACTAGCGGGCCAAACAGCGCAGTATTTT
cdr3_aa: CATSDRLAGQTAQYF

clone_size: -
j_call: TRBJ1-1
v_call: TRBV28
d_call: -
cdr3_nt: TGTGCCAGCAGTTCTCCAGGGAGGTATACTGAAGCTTTCTTT
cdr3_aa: CASSSPGRYTEAFF

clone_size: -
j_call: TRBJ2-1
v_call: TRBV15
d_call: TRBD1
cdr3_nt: TGTGCCACCAGCAGGCTGGACAGGAACTTCTACAATGAGCAGTTCTTC
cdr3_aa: CATSRLDRNFYNEQFF

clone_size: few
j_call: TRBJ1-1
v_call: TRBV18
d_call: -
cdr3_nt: TGTGCCAGCTCAGGCCGTTCTGACACTGAAGCTTTCTTT
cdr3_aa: CASSGRSDTEAFF

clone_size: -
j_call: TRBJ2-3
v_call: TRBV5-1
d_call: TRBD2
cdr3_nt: TGCGCCAGCAGCTTGGGACTAGCGGGAGGGTCAAGCACAGATACGCAGTATTTT
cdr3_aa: CASSLGLAGGSSTDTQYF

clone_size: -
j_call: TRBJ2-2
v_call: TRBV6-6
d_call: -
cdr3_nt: TGTGCCAGCCGAGGCGGGAACACCGGGGAGCTGTTTTTT
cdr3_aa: CASRGGNTGELFF

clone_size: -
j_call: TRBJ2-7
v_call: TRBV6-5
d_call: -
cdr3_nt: TGTGCCTTAACGCCGGGCGGGGACCCTACCTACGAGCAGTACTTC
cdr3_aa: CALTPGGDPTYEQYF